These T cell receptor beta chains were read from a single sample in a study of identical twins. In TCRdb, the 5' RACE reads were re-called with MiXCR into one record per CDR3 protein. The data hold some 560,000 distinct CDR3 sequences, with approximately 10% observed a single time. These data also formed part of another study, on yellow fever vaccine responses in identical twins.

Material for sequencing was PBMCs. The receptors were gathered from a woman between 18 and 29 years old in good health. Both conserved end residues are part of each CDR3. D genes are given only for firm matches. Expanded clones get a size class; other rows say once, few or many, or leave the size out.

clone_size: few
d_call: -
j_call: TRBJ2-1
v_call: TRBV4-3
cdr3_aa: CASSQTGTLSNEQFF
cdr3_nt: TGCGCCAGCAGCCAAACCGGGACCCTAAGCAATGAGCAGTTCTTC

clone_size: few
d_call: -
j_call: TRBJ1-3
v_call: TRBV10-2
cdr3_aa: CASSVPQGPGNTIYF
cdr3_nt: TGCGCCAGCAGTGTTCCCCAGGGGCCTGGAAACACCATATATTTT

clone_size: many
d_call: -
j_call: TRBJ1-1
v_call: TRBV7-9
cdr3_aa: CASSLVVRQRLNTEAFF
cdr3_nt: TGTGCCAGCAGCTTAGTAGTTCGACAGAGACTGAACACTGAAGCTTTCTTT

clone_size: many
d_call: -
j_call: TRBJ2-1
v_call: TRBV12-3/TRBV12-4
cdr3_aa: CASRSGGIGEQFF
cdr3_nt: TGTGCCAGCAGGTCGGGCGGGATCGGTGAGCAGTTCTTC

clone_size: once
d_call: -
j_call: TRBJ2-1
v_call: TRBV6-5
cdr3_aa: CASRDLRGEQFF
cdr3_nt: TGTGCCAGCAGAGACCTCAGGGGTGAGCAGTTCTTC

clone_size: few
d_call: -
j_call: TRBJ2-7
v_call: TRBV9
cdr3_aa: CASSVGWQGAYEQYF
cdr3_nt: TGTGCCAGCAGCGTAGGTTGGCAGGGTGCCTACGAGCAGTACTTC

clone_size: many
d_call: -
j_call: TRBJ2-1
v_call: TRBV14
cdr3_aa: CASSQDGGLEQFF
cdr3_nt: TGTGCCAGCAGCCAAGATGGAGGACTAGAGCAGTTCTTC

clone_size: many
d_call: TRBD1
j_call: TRBJ2-7
v_call: TRBV6-5
cdr3_aa: CASSFTTGGLEQYF
cdr3_nt: TGTGCCAGCAGCTTTACTACAGGGGGCCTCGAGCAGTACTTC

clone_size: -
d_call: -
j_call: TRBJ2-3
v_call: TRBV19
cdr3_aa: CASSPILTDTQYF
cdr3_nt: TGTGCCAGTAGTCCCATCCTCACAGATACGCAGTATTTT

clone_size: -
d_call: TRBD2
j_call: TRBJ2-1
v_call: TRBV12-3/TRBV12-4
cdr3_aa: CACSPPLRVAGGGNEQFF
cdr3_nt: TGTGCCTGCAGTCCCCCACTACGGGTAGCGGGAGGAGGCAATGAGCAGTTCTTC

clone_size: few
d_call: -
j_call: TRBJ2-1
v_call: TRBV28
cdr3_aa: CASSPEEADSYNEQFF
cdr3_nt: TGTGCCAGCAGCCCTGAGGAGGCGGATTCCTACAATGAGCAGTTCTTC

clone_size: few
d_call: TRBD2
j_call: TRBJ2-1
v_call: TRBV18
cdr3_aa: CASSPTTSGGPEQFF
cdr3_nt: TGTGCCAGCTCACCCACGACTAGCGGGGGACCTGAGCAGTTCTTC

clone_size: -
d_call: TRBD1
j_call: TRBJ1-5
v_call: TRBV27
cdr3_aa: CASSPLQGARDQPQHF
cdr3_nt: TGTGCCAGCAGCCCCTTGCAGGGGGCGCGGGATCAGCCCCAGCATTTT

clone_size: -
d_call: -
j_call: TRBJ2-7
v_call: TRBV7-2
cdr3_aa: CASSIRGSEQYF
cdr3_nt: TGTGCCAGCAGCATCCGGGGGTCCGAGCAGTACTTC

clone_size: many
d_call: TRBD2
j_call: TRBJ2-4
v_call: TRBV5-1
cdr3_aa: CASSLNGRDIQYF
cdr3_nt: TGCGCCAGCAGCTTGAACGGGAGGGACATTCAGTACTTC